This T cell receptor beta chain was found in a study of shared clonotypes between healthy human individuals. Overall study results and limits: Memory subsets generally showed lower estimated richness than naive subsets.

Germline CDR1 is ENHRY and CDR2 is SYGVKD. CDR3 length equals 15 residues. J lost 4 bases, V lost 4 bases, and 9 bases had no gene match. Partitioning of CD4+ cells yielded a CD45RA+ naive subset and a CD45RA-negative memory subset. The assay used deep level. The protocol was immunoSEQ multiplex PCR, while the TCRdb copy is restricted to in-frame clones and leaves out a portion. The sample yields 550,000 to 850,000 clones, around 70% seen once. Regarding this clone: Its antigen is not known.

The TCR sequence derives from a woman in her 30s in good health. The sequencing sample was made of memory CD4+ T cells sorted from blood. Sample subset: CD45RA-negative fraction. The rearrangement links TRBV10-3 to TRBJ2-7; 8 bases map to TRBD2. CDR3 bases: TGTGCCATCAGTGCGGAGACGGGGGGGAGTTACGAGCAGTACTTC. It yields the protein CAISAETGGSYEQYF.